Below, one TCR beta chain is given with its context. These data come from a study of T cell changes during pregnancy in multiple sclerosis. CDR1 is SGHTA, CDR2 FQGTGA, per germline. Germline trimming cut 2 bases from V and 5 bases from J; bases unmatched to any gene: 4. The CDR3 has 15 amino acids. Clones were read by immunoSEQ multiplex PCR, and TCRdb kept only the in-frame ones, dropping some. The table includes some 71,000 clones, 92% detected once. The sequence came from a female donor with multiple sclerosis, enrolled in a pregnancy study. The chain uses TRBV7-3 and TRBJ2-3; 10 bases align to TRBD2. This sample comprised peripheral blood, obtained after pregnancy. The CDR3 loop is CASSLQASGRDTQYF. CDR3 bases: TGTGCCAGCAGCTTACAAGCTAGCGGGAGAGATACGCAGTATTTT.